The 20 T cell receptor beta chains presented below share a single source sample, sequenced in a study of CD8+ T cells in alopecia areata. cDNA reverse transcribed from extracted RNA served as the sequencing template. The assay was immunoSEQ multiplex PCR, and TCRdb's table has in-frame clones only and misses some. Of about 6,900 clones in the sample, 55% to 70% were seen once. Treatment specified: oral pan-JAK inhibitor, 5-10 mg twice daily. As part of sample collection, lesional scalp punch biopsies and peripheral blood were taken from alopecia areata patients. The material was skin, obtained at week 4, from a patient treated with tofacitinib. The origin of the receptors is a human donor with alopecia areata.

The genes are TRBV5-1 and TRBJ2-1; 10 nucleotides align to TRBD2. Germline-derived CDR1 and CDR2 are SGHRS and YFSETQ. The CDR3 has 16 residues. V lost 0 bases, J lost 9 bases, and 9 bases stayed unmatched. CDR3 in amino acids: CASSLGLAGAYGEQFF. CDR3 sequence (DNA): TGCGCCAGCAGCTTGGGACTAGCGGGTGCTTACGGTGAGCAGTTCTTC.

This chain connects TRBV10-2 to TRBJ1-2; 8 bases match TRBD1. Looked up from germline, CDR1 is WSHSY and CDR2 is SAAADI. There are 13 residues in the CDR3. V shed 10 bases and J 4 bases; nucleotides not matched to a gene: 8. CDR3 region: CATNQGARYGYTF. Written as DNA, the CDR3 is TGCGCCACCAACCAGGGGGCTCGCTATGGCTACACCTTC.

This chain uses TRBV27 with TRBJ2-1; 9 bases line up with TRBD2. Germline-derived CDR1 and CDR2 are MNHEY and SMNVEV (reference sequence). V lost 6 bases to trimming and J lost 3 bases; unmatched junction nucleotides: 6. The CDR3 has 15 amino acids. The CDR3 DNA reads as TGTGCCAGCAGCTACGGGACTAGCTACTACAATGAGCAGTTCTTC. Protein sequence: CASSYGTSYYNEQFF.

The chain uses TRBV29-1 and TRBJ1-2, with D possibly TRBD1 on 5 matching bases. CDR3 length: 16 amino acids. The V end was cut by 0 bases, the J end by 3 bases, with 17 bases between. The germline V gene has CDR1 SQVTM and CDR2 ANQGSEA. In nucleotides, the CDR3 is TGCAGCGTTGAAGAGGACTATGGGGGTCTTGACTATGGCTACACCTTC. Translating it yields CSVEEDYGGLDYGYTF.

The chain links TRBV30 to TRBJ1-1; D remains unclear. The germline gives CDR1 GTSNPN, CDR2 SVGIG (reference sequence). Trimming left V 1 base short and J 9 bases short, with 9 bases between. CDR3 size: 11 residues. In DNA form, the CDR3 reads TGTGCCTGGAGTGGGAGTAGGAAAGCTTTCTTT. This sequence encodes CAWSGSRKAFF.

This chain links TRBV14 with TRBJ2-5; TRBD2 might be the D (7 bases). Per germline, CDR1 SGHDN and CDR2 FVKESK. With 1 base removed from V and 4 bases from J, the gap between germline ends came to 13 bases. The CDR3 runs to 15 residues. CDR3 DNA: TGTGCCAGCAGCCAAGGAGTTGCGGGGGCAGAGACCCAGTACTTC. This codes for CASSQGVAGAETQYF.

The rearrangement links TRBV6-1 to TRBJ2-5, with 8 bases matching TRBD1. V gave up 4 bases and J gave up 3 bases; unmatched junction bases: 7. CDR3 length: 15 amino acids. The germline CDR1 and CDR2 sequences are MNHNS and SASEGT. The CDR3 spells CASSVPGTGKETQYF. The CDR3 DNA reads TGTGCCAGCAGTGTACCCGGGACAGGAAAAGAGACCCAGTACTTC.

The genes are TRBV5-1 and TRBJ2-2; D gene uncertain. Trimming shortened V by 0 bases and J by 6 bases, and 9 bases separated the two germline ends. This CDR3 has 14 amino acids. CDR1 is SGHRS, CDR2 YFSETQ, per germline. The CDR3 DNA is TGCGCCAGCAGCTTGGGGTTCCTACCCGGGGAGCTGTTTTTT. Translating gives CASSLGFLPGELFF.

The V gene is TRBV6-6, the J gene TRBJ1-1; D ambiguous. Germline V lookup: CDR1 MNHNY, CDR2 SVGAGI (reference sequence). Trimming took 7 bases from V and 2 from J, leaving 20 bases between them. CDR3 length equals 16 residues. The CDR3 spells CASTKKGGIKNTEAFF. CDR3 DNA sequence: TGTGCCAGCACTAAGAAGGGAGGGATAAAAAACACTGAAGCTTTCTTT.

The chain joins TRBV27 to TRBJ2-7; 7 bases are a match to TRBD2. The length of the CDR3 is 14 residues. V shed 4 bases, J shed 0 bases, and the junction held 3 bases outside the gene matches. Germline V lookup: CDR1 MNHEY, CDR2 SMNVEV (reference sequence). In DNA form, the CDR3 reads TGTGCCAGCAGTTGGGGGGGGAACTCCTACGAGCAGTACTTC. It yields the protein CASSWGGNSYEQYF.

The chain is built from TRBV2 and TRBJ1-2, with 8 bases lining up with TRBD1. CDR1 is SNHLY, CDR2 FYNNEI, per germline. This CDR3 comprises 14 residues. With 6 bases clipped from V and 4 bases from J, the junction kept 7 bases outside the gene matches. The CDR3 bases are TGTGCCAGCAGCCCAGGGGGCTTGTTCTATGGCTACACCTTC. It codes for CASSPGGLFYGYTF.

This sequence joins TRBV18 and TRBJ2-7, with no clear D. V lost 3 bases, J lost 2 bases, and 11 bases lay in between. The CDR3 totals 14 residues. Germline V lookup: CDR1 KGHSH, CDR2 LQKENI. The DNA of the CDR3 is TGTGCCAGCTCACCGTGGAGTTCCGCCTACGAGCAGTACTTC. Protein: CASSPWSSAYEQYF.

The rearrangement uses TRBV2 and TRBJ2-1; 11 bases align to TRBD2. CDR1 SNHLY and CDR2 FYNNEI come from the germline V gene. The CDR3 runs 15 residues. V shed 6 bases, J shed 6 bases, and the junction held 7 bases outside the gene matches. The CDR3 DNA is TGTGCCAGCAGCGTCCTAGCGGGGGGTGGCAATGAGCAGTTCTTC. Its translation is CASSVLAGGGNEQFF.

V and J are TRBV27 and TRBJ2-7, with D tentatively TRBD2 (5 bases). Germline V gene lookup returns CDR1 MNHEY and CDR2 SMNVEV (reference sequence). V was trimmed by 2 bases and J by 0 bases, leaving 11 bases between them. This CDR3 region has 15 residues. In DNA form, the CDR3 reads TGTGCCAGCAGTTTAGGAGGCAGTTTCTCCTACGAGCAGTACTTC. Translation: CASSLGGSFSYEQYF.

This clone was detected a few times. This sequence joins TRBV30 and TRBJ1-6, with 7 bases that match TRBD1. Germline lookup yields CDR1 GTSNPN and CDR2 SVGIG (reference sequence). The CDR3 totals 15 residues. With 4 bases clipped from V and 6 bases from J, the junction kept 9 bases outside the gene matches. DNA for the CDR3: TGTGCCTGGACCCCTGGGACAGATTCTAATTCACCCCTCCACTTT. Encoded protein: CAWTPGTDSNSPLHF.

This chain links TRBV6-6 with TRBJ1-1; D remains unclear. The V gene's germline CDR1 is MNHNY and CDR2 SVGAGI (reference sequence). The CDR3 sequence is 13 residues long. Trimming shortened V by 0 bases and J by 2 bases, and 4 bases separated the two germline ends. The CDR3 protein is CASSYSLNTEAFF. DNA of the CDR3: TGTGCCAGCAGTTACTCGTTAAACACTGAAGCTTTCTTT.

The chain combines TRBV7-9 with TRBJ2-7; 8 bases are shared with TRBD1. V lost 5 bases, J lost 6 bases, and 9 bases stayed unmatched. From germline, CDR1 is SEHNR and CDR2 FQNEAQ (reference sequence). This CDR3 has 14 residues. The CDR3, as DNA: TGTGCCAGCAGCCCCGGACAGGGAGTAGGCGAGCAGTACTTC. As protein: CASSPGQGVGEQYF.

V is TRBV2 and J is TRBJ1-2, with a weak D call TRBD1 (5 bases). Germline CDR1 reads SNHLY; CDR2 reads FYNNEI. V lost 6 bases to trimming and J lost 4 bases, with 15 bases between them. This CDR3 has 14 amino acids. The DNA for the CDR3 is TGTGCCAGCAGGAACCAGGGTTTCCGCTATGGCTACACCTTC. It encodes CASRNQGFRYGYTF.

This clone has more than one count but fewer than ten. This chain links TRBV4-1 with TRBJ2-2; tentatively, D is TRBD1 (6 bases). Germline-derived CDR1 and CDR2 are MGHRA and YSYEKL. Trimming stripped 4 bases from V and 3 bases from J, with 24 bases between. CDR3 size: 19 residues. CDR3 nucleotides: TGCGCCAGCAGCCGTGGGGGCGGTAGACCCTCTGGGGACACCGGGGAGCTGTTTTTT. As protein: CASSRGGGRPSGDTGELFF.

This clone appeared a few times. The CDR3 DNA reads TGTGCCAGCTCACCCACTACGAGCGGACTAGAGGGCGAGCAGTACTTC. Residues: CASSPTTSGLEGEQYF. This chain connects TRBV18 to TRBJ2-7, with TRBD2 matching 7 bases. V gave up 3 bases and J gave up 6 bases; unmatched junction bases: 14. This CDR3 has 16 amino acids. Germline values: CDR1 KGHSH, CDR2 LQKENI. Based on the CDR3 plus reference TRBV18 and TRBJ2-7, the full variable domain is NAGVMQNPRHLVRRRGQEARLRCSPMKGHSHVYWYRQLPEEGLKFMVYLQKENIIDESGMPKERFSAEFPKEGPSILRIQQVVRGDSAAYFCASSPTTSGLEGEQYFGPGTRLTVT.